This TCR beta chain emerged from a study of blood T cells in healthy people across ages. Primers used in a second PCR of about 7 to 12 cycles were a sample-barcoded 5' primer and a J-beta primer mix. TCRdb re-called the 5' RACE reads through MiXCR, storing one row per CDR3 protein. Of about 570,000 distinct CDR3 sequences listed, approximately 25% were seen once; the top ten hold approximately 17%. Only a few counts were recorded for this clonotype. Its antigen is not known. CDR3 length: 14 residues. Trimming took 0 bases from V and 5 from J, leaving 12 bases between them. From germline, CDR1 is SGHKS and CDR2 YYEKEE (reference sequence). Study-level results: Higher diversity and more naive CD4+ cells were features of long-lived donors, compared to aged donors. Donor CMV status was unknown, possibly confounding expanded clonotype changes. Diversity of TCR beta correlated strongly with naive T cell percentage.

The sample comprised blood. This TCR derives from a woman between 70 and 85 years old in good health. The chain combines TRBV5-5 with TRBJ2-7, with D unresolved. As DNA, the CDR3 is TGTGCCAGCAGCTTGGCCGGGCAGCACGACGAGCAGTACTTC. Translating gives CASSLAGQHDEQYF.